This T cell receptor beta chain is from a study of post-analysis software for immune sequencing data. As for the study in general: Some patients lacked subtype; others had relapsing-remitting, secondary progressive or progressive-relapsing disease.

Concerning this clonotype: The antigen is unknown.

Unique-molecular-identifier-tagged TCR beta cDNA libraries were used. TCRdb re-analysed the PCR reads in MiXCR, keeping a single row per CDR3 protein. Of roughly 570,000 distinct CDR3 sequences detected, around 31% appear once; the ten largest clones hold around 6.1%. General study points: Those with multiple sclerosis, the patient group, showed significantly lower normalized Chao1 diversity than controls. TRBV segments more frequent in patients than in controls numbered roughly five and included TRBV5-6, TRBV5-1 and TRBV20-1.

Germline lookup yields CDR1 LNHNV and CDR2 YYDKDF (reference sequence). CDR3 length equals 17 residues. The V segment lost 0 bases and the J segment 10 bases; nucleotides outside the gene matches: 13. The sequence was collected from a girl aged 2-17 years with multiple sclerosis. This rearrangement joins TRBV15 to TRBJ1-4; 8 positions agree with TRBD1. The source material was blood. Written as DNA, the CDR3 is TGTGCCACCAGCAGAGATTTGGTAGGACAGGGTGGTCGAAAACTGTTTTTT. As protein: CATSRDLVGQGGRKLFF.